This TCR beta chain was found in a study of T cells after yellow fever vaccination. Study as a whole: The fractions with low cell numbers were processed using SMART-Seq v4 Ultra Low Input.

Points from the study as a whole: Abundant clonotypes from the bulk population could contaminate FACS-sorted repertoires. Reappearance after the booster was observed for most primary-vaccination clones (more than 95% CD4, more than 70% CD8).

The authors made TCR cDNA by 5'RACE template switching, adding a universal primer site and UMIs. TCRdb reprocessed the 5' RACE reads with MiXCR, giving one entry per CDR3 protein. Among tens of thousands of distinct CDR3 sequences, 7.4% were seen once, and the ten largest hold more than 25%. On this clonotype itself: Its antigen is not identified.

V was pared by 1 base and J by 7 bases, with 7 bases between. Germline values: CDR1 SEHNR, CDR2 FQNEAQ (reference sequence). This CDR3 contains 12 residues. This material consisted of CD8+ T cells sorted from PBMCs, taken about 2 weeks after the first yellow fever vaccination. The TCR originated in a man aged 18 to 35 who received the YFV17D yellow fever vaccine. The V gene is TRBV7-9, the J gene TRBJ1-1; D uncertain. CDR3 amino acids: CASSLGVNEAFF. The CDR3 nucleotides are TGTGCCAGCAGCTTAGGGGTAAATGAAGCTTTCTTT.